A selection of T cell receptor beta chains follows, all from one sample in a study of shared clonotypes between healthy human individuals. Using immunoSEQ multiplex PCR, the repertoire was profiled, and TCRdb retains in-frame clones only, with some absent. Among about 460,000 clones listed, about 74% were seen once. The source material was PBMCs. The receptors stem from a woman between 40 and 50 years old in good health. Some clones in this sample may be carry-over from other donors' samples. Each CDR3 is given with its conserved first and last residue. A D gene is named only where the DNA matches it firmly. Part of the rows lack a size; the others show once, few, many or a class for expanded clones.

v_gene	j_gene	d_gene	abundance	CDR3aa	CDR3nt
TRBV5-4	TRBJ1-5	TRBD1	NA	CASSQDGQGDYQPQHF	TGTGCCAGCAGCCAAGATGGTCAGGGGGATTATCAGCCCCAGCATTTT
TRBV6-5	TRBJ1-1	NA	NA	CATLGRANTEAFF	TGTGCCACCCTCGGCAGGGCGAACACTGAAGCTTTCTTT
TRBV27	TRBJ2-7	TRBD2	NA	CASSRLAGTYEQYF	TGTGCCAGCAGTAGACTAGCGGGTACCTACGAGCAGTACTTC
TRBV21-1	TRBJ2-7	NA	NA	CASQKRWEEDYEQYF	TGTGCCAGCCAAAAGAGGTGGGAGGAGGACTACGAGCAGTACTTC
TRBV30	TRBJ2-1	NA	NA	CAWSVEKRGSYNEQFF	TGTGCCTGGAGTGTTGAGAAAAGGGGTTCTTACAATGAGCAGTTCTTC
TRBV21-1	TRBJ1-5	NA	once	CASSIPNRAPKLYSNQPQHF	TGTGCCAGCAGCATCCCCAACCGGGCCCCGAAGCTCTATAGCAATCAGCCCCAGCATTTT
TRBV29-1	TRBJ1-1	TRBD1	NA	CSVDRGINTEAFF	TGCAGCGTTGACAGGGGGATAAACACTGAAGCTTTCTTT
TRBV11-1	TRBJ1-2	NA	NA	CASSGPGNGYTF	TGTGCCAGCAGCGGCCCAGGGAATGGCTACACCTTC
TRBV25-1	TRBJ2-1	TRBD2	NA	CASSELAGGSSYNEQFF	TGTGCCAGCAGTGAACTAGCGGGAGGGAGCTCCTACAATGAGCAGTTCTTC
TRBV2	TRBJ2-7	NA	NA	CASRQGTSYEQYF	TGTGCCAGCAGACAGGGGACTTCATACGAGCAGTACTTC
TRBV7-8	TRBJ1-2	NA	NA	CASTAWMDYGYTF	TGTGCCAGCACCGCCTGGATGGACTATGGCTACACCTTC
TRBV6-5	TRBJ1-1	NA	many	CASSYYSNTEAFF	TGTGCCAGCAGTTATTACTCCAACACTGAAGCTTTCTTT
TRBV5-1	TRBJ2-7	TRBD2	NA	CASSLGTRDYEQYF	TGCGCCAGCAGCTTGGGGACTAGGGACTACGAGCAGTACTTC
TRBV29-1	TRBJ1-2	NA	NA	CSVDAGKYYDYTF	TGCAGCGTTGACGCAGGGAAGTACTATGACTACACCTTC
TRBV7-9	TRBJ1-1	NA	few	CASSLSSSAAEAFF	TGTGCCAGCAGCTTATCCAGTTCGGCGGCTGAAGCTTTCTTT
TRBV5-4	TRBJ2-1	TRBD2	few	CASSLERESWNEQFF	TGTGCCAGCAGCTTAGAGCGGGAGTCGTGGAATGAGCAGTTCTTC
TRBV7-2	TRBJ2-2	NA	many	CASSLAGGNTGELFF	TGTGCCAGCAGCTTAGCGGGAGGAAACACCGGGGAGCTGTTTTTT
TRBV27	TRBJ2-7	NA	many	CASSLSYSGGNEQYF	TGTGCCAGCAGTTTATCCTATTCTGGGGGAAACGAGCAGTACTTC
TRBV7-8	TRBJ2-3	NA	NA	CASSFDYQSTDTQYF	TGTGCCAGCAGCTTTGACTACCAATCCACAGATACGCAGTATTTT
TRBV7-9	TRBJ1-1	NA	NA	CASSLNSMNTEAFF	TGTGCCAGCAGCTTAAATTCTATGAACACTGAAGCTTTCTTT
TRBV9	TRBJ2-7	NA	NA	CASSVGRTWDEQYF	TGTGCCAGCAGCGTAGGTAGGACATGGGACGAGCAGTACTTC
TRBV19	TRBJ2-5	TRBD2	NA	CASSTPGLAGEETQYF	TGTGCCAGTAGTACCCCCGGACTAGCGGGAGAAGAGACCCAGTACTTC
TRBV15	TRBJ2-1	NA	many	CATSGTSGVGSYNEQFF	TGTGCCACCAGCGGAACCTCAGGGGTAGGCTCCTACAATGAGCAGTTCTTC
TRBV7-7	TRBJ2-5	NA	NA	CASSLAGAQETQYF	TGTGCCAGCAGCTTAGCGGGGGCCCAAGAGACCCAGTACTTC
TRBV5-1	TRBJ2-1	TRBD2	NA	CASSPGLATYNEQFF	TGCGCCAGCAGCCCGGGACTAGCGACCTACAATGAGCAGTTCTTC
TRBV27	TRBJ2-2	NA	NA	CASSTGRSGELFF	TGTGCCAGCAGTACGGGTCGGTCCGGGGAGCTGTTTTTT
TRBV5-1	TRBJ2-2	NA	NA	CASSLGLATGELFF	TGCGCCAGCAGCTTGGGACTGGCCACCGGGGAGCTGTTTTTT
TRBV5-4	TRBJ1-5	NA	once	CASSLAGPGGSNQPQHF	TGTGCCAGCAGCCTCGCCGGTCCCGGAGGGAGCAATCAGCCCCAGCATTTT
TRBV7-2	TRBJ1-1	NA	NA	CASSSSLGWGTEAFF	TGTGCCAGCAGCTCCTCTTTGGGTTGGGGCACTGAAGCTTTCTTT
TRBV21-1	TRBJ2-7	NA	NA	CASSKERQVCYEQYF	TGTGCCAGCAGCAAAGAGCGGCAGGTTTGCTACGAGCAGTACTTC
TRBV5-5	TRBJ2-5	NA	few	CASSGRDYQETQYF	TGTGCCAGCAGCGGACGGGACTACCAAGAGACCCAGTACTTC
TRBV27	TRBJ2-2	TRBD1	NA	CASSRWTGGRSTGELFF	TGTGCCAGCAGCCGGTGGACAGGGGGGCGTAGCACCGGGGAGCTGTTTTTT
TRBV30	TRBJ2-1	NA	NA	CAWSSRLGSEQFF	TGTGCCTGGAGTTCCCGCCTAGGGAGTGAGCAGTTCTTC
TRBV5-5	TRBJ2-7	TRBD1	NA	CASSSPGTGTYEQYF	TGTGCCAGCAGCTCCCCCGGGACAGGGACCTACGAGCAGTACTTC
TRBV28	TRBJ1-5	TRBD1	many	CATRGRDQPQHF	TGTGCCACCAGGGGGCGCGATCAGCCCCAGCATTTT
TRBV2	TRBJ1-4	TRBD1	few	CASRKGQGGEKLFF	TGTGCCAGCAGAAAGGGACAGGGTGGGGAAAAACTGTTTTTT
TRBV11-1	TRBJ2-5	NA	few	CASSLSSGVKETQYF	TGTGCCAGCAGCTTAAGTAGCGGAGTGAAAGAGACCCAGTACTTC
TRBV6-5	TRBJ2-1	NA	NA	CASSYDSPGDEQFF	TGTGCCAGCAGTTACGACTCCCCGGGCGATGAGCAGTTCTTC
TRBV5-1	TRBJ1-5	NA	NA	CASSPYWDQPQHF	TGCGCCAGCAGCCCGTATTGGGATCAGCCCCAGCATTTT
TRBV28	TRBJ2-1	NA	NA	CASSLWVGDNEQFF	TGTGCCAGCAGTTTATGGGTCGGAGACAATGAACAGTTCTTC
TRBV9	TRBJ2-3	TRBD2	NA	CASSTRAGGDDTQYF	TGTGCCAGCAGCACCAGAGCGGGAGGGGATGATACGCAGTATTTT
TRBV11-2	TRBJ1-1	NA	NA	CASSSPVPTEAFF	TGTGCCAGCAGCTCCCCCGTCCCCACTGAAGCTTTCTTT
TRBV30	TRBJ1-1	NA	NA	CAWKWTEAFF	TGTGCCTGGAAGTGGACTGAAGCTTTCTTT
TRBV6-5	TRBJ1-5	NA	NA	CASSPNREVHQPQHF	TGTGCCAGCAGCCCAAACAGGGAAGTCCATCAGCCCCAGCATTTT
TRBV7-8	TRBJ1-3	NA	NA	CASGQSSGNTIYF	TGTGCCAGCGGACAGTCCTCTGGAAACACCATATATTTT
TRBV6-5	TRBJ2-5	NA	NA	CASRTTQETQYF	TGTGCCAGCAGAACCACCCAAGAGACCCAGTACTTC
TRBV4-1	TRBJ2-7	NA	NA	CASSQPSYEQYF	TGCGCCAGCAGCCAACCCTCCTACGAGCAGTACTTC
TRBV7-2	TRBJ2-7	NA	NA	CASSSLTVSEQYF	TGTGCCAGCAGCTCCCTGACAGTATCCGAGCAGTACTTC
TRBV28	TRBJ2-7	NA	once	CASSLSGPISYEQYF	TGTGCCAGCAGTTTGTCAGGGCCTATCTCCTACGAGCAGTACTTC
TRBV10-3	TRBJ2-2	TRBD1	few	CAISPTGAIAGELFF	TGTGCCATCAGCCCGACAGGGGCCATCGCCGGGGAGCTGTTTTTT
TRBV4-1	TRBJ1-5	NA	NA	CASSQGGAGDSNQPQHF	TGCGCCAGCAGCCAAGGGGGGGCGGGGGATAGCAATCAGCCCCAGCATTTT
TRBV5-1	TRBJ2-1	NA	NA	CASSYGRNNEQFF	TGCGCCAGCAGCTATGGCAGAAACAATGAGCAGTTCTTC
TRBV27	TRBJ2-3	TRBD2	NA	CASSFQAGGPPTDTQYF	TGTGCCAGCAGTTTTCAGGCGGGAGGGCCGCCTACAGATACGCAGTATTTT
TRBV5-6	TRBJ2-5	TRBD2	NA	CASSFVPTSGQETQYF	TGTGCCAGCAGCTTCGTTCCGACTAGCGGCCAAGAGACCCAGTACTTC